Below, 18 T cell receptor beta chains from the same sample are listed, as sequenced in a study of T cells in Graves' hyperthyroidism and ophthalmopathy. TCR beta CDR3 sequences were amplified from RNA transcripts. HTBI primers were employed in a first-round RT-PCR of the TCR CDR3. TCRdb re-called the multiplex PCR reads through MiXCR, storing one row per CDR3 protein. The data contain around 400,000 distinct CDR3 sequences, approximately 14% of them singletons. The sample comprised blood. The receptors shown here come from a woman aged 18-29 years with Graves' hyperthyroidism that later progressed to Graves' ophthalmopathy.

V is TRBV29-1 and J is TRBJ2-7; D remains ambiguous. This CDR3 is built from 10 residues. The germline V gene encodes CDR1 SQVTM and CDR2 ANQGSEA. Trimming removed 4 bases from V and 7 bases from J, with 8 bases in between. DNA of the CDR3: TGCAGCGTTGGAGGTTTAGAGCAGTACTTC. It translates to CSVGGLEQYF.

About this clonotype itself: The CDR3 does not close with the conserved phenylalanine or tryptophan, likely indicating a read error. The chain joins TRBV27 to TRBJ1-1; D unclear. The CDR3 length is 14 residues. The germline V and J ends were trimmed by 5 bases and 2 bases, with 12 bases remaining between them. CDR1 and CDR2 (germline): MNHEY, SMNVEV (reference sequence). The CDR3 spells CASSPTPANTEAFL. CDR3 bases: TGTGCCAGCAGTCCGACCCCAGCAAACACTGAAGCTTTCCTT.

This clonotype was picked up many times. The CDR3, as DNA: TGTGCCTGGAACCGGGACACTGATACGCAGTATTTT. The encoded protein is CAWNRDTDTQYF. This chain links TRBV30 with TRBJ2-3; D might be TRBD1 (6 bases). The CDR3 runs to 12 residues. Germline CDR1 is GTSNPN and CDR2 is SVGIG (reference sequence). Between the trimmed V and J ends, which lost 4 bases and 6 bases, there was a span of 11 bases.

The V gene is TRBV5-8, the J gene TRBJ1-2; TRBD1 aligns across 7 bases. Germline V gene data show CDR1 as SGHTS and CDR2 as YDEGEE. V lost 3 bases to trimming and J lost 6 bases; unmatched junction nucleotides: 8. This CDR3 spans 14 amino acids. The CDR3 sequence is CASSYPGQIDGYTF. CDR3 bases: TGTGCCAGCAGCTACCCGGGACAGATAGATGGCTACACCTTC.

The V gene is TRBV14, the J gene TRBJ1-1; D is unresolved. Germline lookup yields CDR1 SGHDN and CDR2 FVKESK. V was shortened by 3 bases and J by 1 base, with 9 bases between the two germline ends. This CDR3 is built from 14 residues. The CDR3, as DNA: TGTGCCAGCAGCCATATGACCGGGAACACTGAAGCTTTCTTT. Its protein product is CASSHMTGNTEAFF.

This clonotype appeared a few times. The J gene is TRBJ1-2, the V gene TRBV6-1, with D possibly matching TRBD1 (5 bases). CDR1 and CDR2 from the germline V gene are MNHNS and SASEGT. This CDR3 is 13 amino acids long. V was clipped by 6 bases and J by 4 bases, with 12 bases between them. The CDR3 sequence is CASRKEGTYGYTF. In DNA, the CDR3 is TGTGCCAGCAGGAAGGAAGGGACCTATGGCTACACCTTC.

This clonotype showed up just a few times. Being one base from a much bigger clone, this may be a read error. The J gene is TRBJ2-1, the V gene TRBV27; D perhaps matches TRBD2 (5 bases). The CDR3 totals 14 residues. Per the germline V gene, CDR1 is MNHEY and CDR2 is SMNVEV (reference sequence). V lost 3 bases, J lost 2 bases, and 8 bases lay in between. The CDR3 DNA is TGTGCCAGCAGTTTCCTAGCCCCCTACAATGAGCAGTTCTTC. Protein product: CASSFLAPYNEQFF.

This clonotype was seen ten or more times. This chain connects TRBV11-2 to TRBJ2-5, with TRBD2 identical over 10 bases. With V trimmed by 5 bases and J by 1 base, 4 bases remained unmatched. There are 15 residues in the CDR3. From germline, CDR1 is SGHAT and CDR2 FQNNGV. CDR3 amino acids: CASSRLAGVQETQYF. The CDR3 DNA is TGTGCCAGCAGCCGGCTAGCGGGAGTCCAAGAGACCCAGTACTTC.

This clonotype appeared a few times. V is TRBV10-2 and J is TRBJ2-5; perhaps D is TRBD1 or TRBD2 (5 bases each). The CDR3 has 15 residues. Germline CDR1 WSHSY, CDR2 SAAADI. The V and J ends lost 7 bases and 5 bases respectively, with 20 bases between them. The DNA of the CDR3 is TGCGCCAGCAAAAACTTCGAGGGGAGACGCGAGACCCAGTACTTC. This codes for CASKNFEGRRETQYF.

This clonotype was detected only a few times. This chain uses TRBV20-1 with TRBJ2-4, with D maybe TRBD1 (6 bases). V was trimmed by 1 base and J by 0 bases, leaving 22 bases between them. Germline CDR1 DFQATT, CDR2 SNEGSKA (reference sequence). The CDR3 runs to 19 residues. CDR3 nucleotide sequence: TGCAGTGCTAGAGCCTACAGGGACCGATGGAATTTAGCCAAAAACATTCAGTACTTC. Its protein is CSARAYRDRWNLAKNIQYF.

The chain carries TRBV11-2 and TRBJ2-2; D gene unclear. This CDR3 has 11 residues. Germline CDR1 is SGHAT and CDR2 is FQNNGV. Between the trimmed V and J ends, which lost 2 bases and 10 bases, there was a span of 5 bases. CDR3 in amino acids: CASSLSPELFF. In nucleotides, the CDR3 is TGTGCCAGCAGCTTATCTCCGGAGCTGTTTTTT.

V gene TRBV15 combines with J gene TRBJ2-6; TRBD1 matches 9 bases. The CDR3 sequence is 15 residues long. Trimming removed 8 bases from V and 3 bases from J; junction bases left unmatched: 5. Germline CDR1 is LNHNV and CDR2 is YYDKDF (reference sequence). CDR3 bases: TGTGCCACCTCCCGGGACAGGGTTGGGGCCAACGTCCTGACTTTC. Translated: CATSRDRVGANVLTF.

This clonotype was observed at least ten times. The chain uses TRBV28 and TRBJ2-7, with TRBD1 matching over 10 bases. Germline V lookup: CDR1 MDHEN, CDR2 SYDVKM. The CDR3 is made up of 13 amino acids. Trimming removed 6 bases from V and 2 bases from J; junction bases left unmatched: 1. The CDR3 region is CASRGQGTYEQYF. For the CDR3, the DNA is TGTGCCAGCAGGGGACAGGGGACCTACGAGCAGTACTTC. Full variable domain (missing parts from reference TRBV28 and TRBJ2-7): DVKVTQSSRYLVKRTGEKVFLECVQDMDHENMFWYRQDPGLGLRLIYFSYDVKMKEKGDIPEGYSVSREKKERFSLILESASTNQTSMYLCASRGQGTYEQYFGPGTRLTVT.

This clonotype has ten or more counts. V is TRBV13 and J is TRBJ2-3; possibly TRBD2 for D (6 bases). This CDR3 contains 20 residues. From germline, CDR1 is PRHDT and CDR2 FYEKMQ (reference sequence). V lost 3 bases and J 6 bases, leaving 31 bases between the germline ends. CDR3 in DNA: TGTGCCAGCAGCTTCTATTTTGAACCATTTTTGGGCGGGATTTCGGATACGCAGTATTTT. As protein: CASSFYFEPFLGGISDTQYF.

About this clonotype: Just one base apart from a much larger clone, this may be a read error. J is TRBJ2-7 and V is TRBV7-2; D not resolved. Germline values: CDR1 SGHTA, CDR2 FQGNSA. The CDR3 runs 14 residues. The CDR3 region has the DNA TGTGCCAGCAGCTTAGGACGGCAGATCTACGAGGAGTACTTC. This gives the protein CASSLGRQIYEEYF. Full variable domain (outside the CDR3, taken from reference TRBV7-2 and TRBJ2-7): GAGVSQSPSNKVTEKGKDVELRCDPISGHTALYWYRQSLGQGLEFLIYFQGNSAPDKSGLPSDRFSAERTGGSVSTLTIQRTQQEDSAVYLCASSLGRQIYEEYFGPGTRLTVT.

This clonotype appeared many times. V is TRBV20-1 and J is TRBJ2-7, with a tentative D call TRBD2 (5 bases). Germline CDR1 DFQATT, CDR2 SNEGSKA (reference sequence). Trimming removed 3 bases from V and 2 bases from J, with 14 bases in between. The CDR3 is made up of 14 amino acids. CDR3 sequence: CSASPVEVTYEQYF. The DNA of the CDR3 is TGCAGTGCTAGCCCGGTGGAGGTAACCTACGAGCAGTACTTC.

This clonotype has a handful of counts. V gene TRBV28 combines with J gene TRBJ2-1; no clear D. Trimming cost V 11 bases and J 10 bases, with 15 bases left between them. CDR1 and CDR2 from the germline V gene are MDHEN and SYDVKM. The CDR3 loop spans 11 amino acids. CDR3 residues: CAAVEVNEQFF. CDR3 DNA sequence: TGTGCCGCTGTTGAGGTCAACGAGCAGTTCTTC.

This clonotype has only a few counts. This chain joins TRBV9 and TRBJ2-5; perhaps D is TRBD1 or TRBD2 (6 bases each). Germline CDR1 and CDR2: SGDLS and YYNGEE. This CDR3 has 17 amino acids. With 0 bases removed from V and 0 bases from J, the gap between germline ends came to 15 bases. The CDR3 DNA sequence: TGTGCCAGCAGCGTAGCTTCCGGGGGCCGGTACCAAGAGACCCAGTACTTC. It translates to CASSVASGGRYQETQYF.